This T cell receptor (beta chain) was found in a study of molecular identifiers for immune sequencing clone quantification. Naive CD8 libraries came from roughly 20,000 to 1,000,000 sorted cells with 10%, 30% or 50% RNA. Using a CD8+CD4-CCR7+CD45RA+ phenotype, naive CD8 T cells were sorted. Germline values: CDR1 SGHVS, CDR2 FNYEAQ. V lost 8 bases to trimming and J lost 4 bases, with 21 bases between them. This CDR3 has 15 amino acids. Listed TCR primers and previously described methods were used for bulk TCR libraries. TCRdb redid the calling of the PCR reads with MiXCR, one entry per CDR3 protein. The top ten hold about 0.73% of the sample, which has over 85,000 distinct CDR3 sequences, approximately 25% seen once.

This chain connects TRBV7-6 to TRBJ2-7, with D unresolved. The receptor was isolated from a human donor in good health. Some libraries in this study had Jurkat cell RNA spiked in. The source material was naive CD8+ T cells from blood, with Jurkat cell RNA spiked in. Subset given: FACS-sorted CD8+CD4-CCR7+CD45RA+ naive T cells. The CDR3 region is CASSSGGSGKYEQYF. The CDR3 nucleotides read TGTGCCAGCTCGTCGGGCGGCTCTGGAAAATACGAGCAGTACTTC.